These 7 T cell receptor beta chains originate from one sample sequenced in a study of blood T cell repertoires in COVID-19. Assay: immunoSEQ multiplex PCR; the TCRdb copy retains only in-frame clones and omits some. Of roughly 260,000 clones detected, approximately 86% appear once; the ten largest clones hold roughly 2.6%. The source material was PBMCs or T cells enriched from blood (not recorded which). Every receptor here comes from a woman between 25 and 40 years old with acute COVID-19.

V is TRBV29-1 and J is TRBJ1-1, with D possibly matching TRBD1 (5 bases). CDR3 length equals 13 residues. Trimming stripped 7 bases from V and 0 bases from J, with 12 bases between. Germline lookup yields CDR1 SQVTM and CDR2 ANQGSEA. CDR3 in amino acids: CSALPTVNTEAFF. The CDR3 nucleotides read TGCAGCGCCTTACCGACAGTGAACACTGAAGCTTTCTTT.

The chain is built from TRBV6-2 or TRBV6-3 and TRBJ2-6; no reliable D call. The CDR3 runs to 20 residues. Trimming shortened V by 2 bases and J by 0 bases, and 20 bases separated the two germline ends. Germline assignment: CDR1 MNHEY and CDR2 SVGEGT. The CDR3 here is CASSYPSLGRLISGANVLTF. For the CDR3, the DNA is TGTGCCAGCAGTTACCCTTCTTTGGGCAGGTTAATCTCTGGGGCCAACGTCCTGACTTTC.

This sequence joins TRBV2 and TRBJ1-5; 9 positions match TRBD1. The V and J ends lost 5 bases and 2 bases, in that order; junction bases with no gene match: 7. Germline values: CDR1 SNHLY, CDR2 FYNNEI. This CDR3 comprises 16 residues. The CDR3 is CASSPERTGGNQPQHF. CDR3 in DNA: TGTGCCAGCAGTCCCGAAAGGACAGGGGGCAATCAGCCCCAGCATTTT.

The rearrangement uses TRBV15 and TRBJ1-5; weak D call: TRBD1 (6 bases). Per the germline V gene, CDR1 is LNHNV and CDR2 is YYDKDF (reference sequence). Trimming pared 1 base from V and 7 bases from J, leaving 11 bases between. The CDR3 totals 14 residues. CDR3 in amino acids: CATSRGIGGQPQHF. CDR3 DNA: TGTGCCACCAGCAGAGGAATAGGGGGACAGCCCCAGCATTTT.

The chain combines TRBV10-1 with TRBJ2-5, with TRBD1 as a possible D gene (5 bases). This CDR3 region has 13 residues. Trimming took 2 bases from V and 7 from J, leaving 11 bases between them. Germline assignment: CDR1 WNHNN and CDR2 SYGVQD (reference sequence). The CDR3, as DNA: TGCGCCAGCAGTGAGCAGGGCCAGGGGACCCAGTACTTC. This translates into CASSEQGQGTQYF.

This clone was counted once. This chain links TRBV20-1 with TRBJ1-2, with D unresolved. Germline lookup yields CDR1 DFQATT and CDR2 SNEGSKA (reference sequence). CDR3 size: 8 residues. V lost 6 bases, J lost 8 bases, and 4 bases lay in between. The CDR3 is CSARGYTF. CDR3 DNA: TGCAGTGCCAGGGGCTACACCTTC.

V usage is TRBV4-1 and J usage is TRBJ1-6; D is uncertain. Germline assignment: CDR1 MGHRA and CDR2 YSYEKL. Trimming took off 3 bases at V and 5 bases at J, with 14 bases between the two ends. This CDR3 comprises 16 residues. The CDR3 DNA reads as TGCGCCAGCAGCCAGGCACCCGGACTTGATAATTCACCCCTCCACTTT. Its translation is CASSQAPGLDNSPLHF.